This T cell receptor (beta chain) is from a study of shared clonotypes between healthy human individuals. About the research overall: The study used three CD4 naive, three CD4 memory, two CD8 naive and one CD8 memory plate per donor.

The authors' processing: Junction-only immunoSEQ data arrived without quality scores, meaning filtering differed. Some clones are missing from TCRdb's copy, which holds only in-frame ones; the method was immunoSEQ multiplex PCR. The D gene and trimming were derived from the DNA, and the V and J assignments and clone size from that table. The sample lists millions of clones, just over 90% occurring once. Germline assignment: CDR1 SEHNR and CDR2 FQNEAQ (reference sequence). V lost 8 bases and J lost 3, with 13 bases in between. The CDR3 has 13 amino acids. A word on this clone: Its cognate antigen is unknown.

Study observations and caveats: Shared clonotypes across all four donors exceeded non-shared ones in generation probability.

The chain couples TRBV7-9 to TRBJ1-2; a possible D gene is TRBD1 (6 bases). The sequencing input was naive CD4+ T cells from PBMCs. The subset denotes: CD45RA+ positively selected. The clonotype comes from a man between 18 and 29 years old in good health. Some clones in this sample may be carry-over from other donors' samples. DNA for the CDR3: TGTGCCAGCGGGGGGCCAGTGGACTATGGCTACACCTTC. This encodes CASGGPVDYGYTF.